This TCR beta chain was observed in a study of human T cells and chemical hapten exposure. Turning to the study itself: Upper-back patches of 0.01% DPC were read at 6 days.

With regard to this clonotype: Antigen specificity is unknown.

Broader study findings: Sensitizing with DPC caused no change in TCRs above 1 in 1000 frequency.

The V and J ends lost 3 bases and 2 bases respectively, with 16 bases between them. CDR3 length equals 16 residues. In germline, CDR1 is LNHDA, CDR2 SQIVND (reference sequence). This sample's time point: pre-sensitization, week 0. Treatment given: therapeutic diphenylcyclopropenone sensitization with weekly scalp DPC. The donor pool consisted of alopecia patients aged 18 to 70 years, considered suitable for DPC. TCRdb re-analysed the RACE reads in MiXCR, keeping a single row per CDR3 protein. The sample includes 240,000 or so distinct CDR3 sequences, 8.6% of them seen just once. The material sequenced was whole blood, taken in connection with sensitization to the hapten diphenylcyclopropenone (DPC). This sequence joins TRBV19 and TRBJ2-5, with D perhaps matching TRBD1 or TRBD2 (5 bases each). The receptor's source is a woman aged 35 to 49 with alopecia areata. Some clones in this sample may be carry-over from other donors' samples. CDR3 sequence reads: CASSILGLEGQETQYF. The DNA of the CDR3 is TGTGCCAGTAGTATCCTGGGGCTAGAGGGACAAGAGACCCAGTACTTC.